Below are 20 T cell receptor beta chains sequenced from a single sample in a study of cytomegalovirus exposure and HLA in healthy donors. Repertoires were generated with immunoSEQ multiplex PCR, while TCRdb's copy carries only in-frame clones and drops some. The table lists 65,000 or so clones, about 94% of them singletons, with around 4.5% in the top ten. Sequenced: PBMCs. The receptor source for this set is a man aged 18 to 29 in good health and CMV-seropositive.

The J gene is TRBJ1-2, the V gene TRBV11-2; the D is unclear. Trimming left V 1 base short and J 5 bases short, with 14 bases between. Germline V CDR1 and CDR2: SGHAT, FQNNGV. CDR3 size: 15 residues. The CDR3 sequence is CASSLGAEVGYGYTF. CDR3 nucleotide sequence: TGTGCCAGCAGCTTAGGGGCAGAAGTTGGATATGGCTACACCTTC.

The V and J genes are TRBV28 and TRBJ1-2, with TRBD1 matching 8 bases. The CDR3 runs 14 residues. The trim removed 4 bases at V and 4 bases at J, leaving 5 bases unmatched. Germline V CDR1 and CDR2: MDHEN, SYDVKM. CDR3 amino acids: CASSSAGTGYGYTF. The CDR3, as DNA: TGTGCCAGCAGTTCAGCCGGGACAGGCTATGGCTACACCTTC.

The gene calls are TRBV11-2 and TRBJ2-7, with D possibly matching TRBD1 (6 bases). Looked up from germline, CDR1 is SGHAT and CDR2 is FQNNGV. The CDR3 loop spans 14 amino acids. V lost 5 bases and J lost 3, with 14 bases in between. CDR3: CASSQQGSDYEQYF. The DNA for the CDR3 is TGTGCCAGCAGCCAACAGGGTTCTGACTACGAGCAGTACTTC.

The genes are TRBV2 and TRBJ2-4; perhaps TRBD1 as D (6 bases). The germline gives CDR1 SNHLY, CDR2 FYNNEI. The CDR3 runs to 14 residues. Between the trimmed V and J ends, which lost 1 base and 13 bases, there was a span of 17 bases. The CDR3 DNA reads TGTGCCAGCAGTGAAGACAGGGAAGCCCACCCCCAGTACTTC. It codes for CASSEDREAHPQYF.

This chain uses TRBV11-2 with TRBJ2-7; D perhaps matches TRBD2 (6 bases). V gave up 0 bases and J gave up 3 bases, with 15 bases separating them. The CDR3 has 16 amino acids. Looked up from germline, CDR1 is SGHAT and CDR2 is FQNNGV. The CDR3, as DNA: TGTGCCAGCAGCTTAGATCAGACAGTGGGGGGCTACGAGCAGTACTTC. It is translated as CASSLDQTVGGYEQYF. The full variable domain, with the rest looked up from reference TRBV11-2 and TRBJ2-7, is EAGVAQSPRYKIIEKRQSVAFWCNPISGHATLYWYQQILGQGPKLLIQFQNNGVVDDSQLPKDRFSAERLKGVDSTLKIQPAKLEDSAVYLCASSLDQTVGGYEQYFGPGTRLTVT.

The chain joins TRBV6-1 to TRBJ1-5; D uncertain. V shed 4 bases and J shed 1 base, with 14 bases lying between them. Germline V lookup: CDR1 MNHNS, CDR2 SASEGT. This CDR3 is built from 16 residues. For the CDR3, the DNA is TGTGCCAGCAGTGTGGAGAGTCGGTCCAGCAATCAGCCCCAGCATTTT. This codes for CASSVESRSSNQPQHF.

The chain couples TRBV28 to TRBJ2-7; TRBD1 agrees at 10 bases. The V segment lost 4 bases and the J segment 4 bases; nucleotides outside the gene matches: 7. This CDR3 region has 15 residues. Germline loops: CDR1 MDHEN, CDR2 SYDVKM. CDR3 amino acids: CASSSPGQGTYEQYF. The CDR3 DNA sequence: TGTGCCAGCAGTTCCCCGGGACAGGGGACATACGAGCAGTACTTC.

The J gene is TRBJ1-1, the V gene TRBV10-3; 8 nucleotides match TRBD1. The CDR3 has 14 residues. J gave up 0 bases and V 6 bases, and 3 bases lay outside the gene matches. Germline CDR1 reads ENHRY; CDR2 reads SYGVKD. The CDR3 nucleotides are TGTGCCATCAGAGACAGGGGAATGAACACTGAAGCTTTCTTT. This sequence encodes CAIRDRGMNTEAFF.

The rearrangement uses TRBV5-3 and TRBJ1-1; 7 bases match TRBD1. TRBV5-3 is identified as an open reading frame with a role that is uncertain. Trimming took 0 bases from V and 2 from J; bases not matched to a gene: 10. The CDR3 has 17 residues. CDR3: CARSLEGVDRTNTEAFF. The DNA of the CDR3 is TGTGCCAGAAGCTTGGAAGGAGTGGACAGGACAAACACTGAAGCTTTCTTT.

This rearrangement joins TRBV30 to TRBJ1-2; a weak D match, TRBD1 (6 bases). The germline V gene has CDR1 GTSNPN and CDR2 SVGIG (reference sequence). The V end was cut by 4 bases, the J end by 0 bases, with 12 bases between. The CDR3 runs 14 residues. The CDR3 nucleotides are TGTGCCTGGATGCAGGGGTCAGCTAACTATGGCTACACCTTC. Amino acid sequence: CAWMQGSANYGYTF. The variable domain in full, completed from reference TRBV30 and TRBJ1-2, reads SQTIHQWPATLVQPVGSPLSLECTVEGTSNPNLYWYRQAAGRGLQLLFYSVGIGQISSEVPQNLSASRPQDRQFILSSKKLLLSDSGFYLCAWMQGSANYGYTFGSGTRLTVV.

V gene TRBV28 combines with J gene TRBJ1-1, with 7 bases matching TRBD1. Looked up from germline, CDR1 is MDHEN and CDR2 is SYDVKM. This CDR3 has 14 residues. With 3 bases clipped from V and 3 bases from J, the junction kept 4 bases outside the gene matches. The CDR3 spells CASSLAGGDTEAFF. CDR3 DNA: TGTGCCAGCAGTTTGGCAGGGGGAGACACTGAAGCTTTCTTT.

This rearrangement joins TRBV5-1 to TRBJ2-5; 11 nucleotides align to TRBD2. CDR1 SGHRS and CDR2 YFSETQ come from the germline V gene. The CDR3 covers 16 residues. The junction had 5 bases not matched to a gene; V was cut back by 2 bases and J by 2 bases. CDR3 in amino acids: CASSFWLAGGQETQYF. Here the CDR3 DNA reads TGCGCCAGCAGCTTCTGGCTAGCGGGGGGTCAAGAGACCCAGTACTTC.

This chain joins TRBV27 and TRBJ2-7, with 9 bases identical to TRBD1. CDR1 and CDR2 from the germline V gene are MNHEY and SMNVEV (reference sequence). V lost 9 bases and J lost 4; bases outside the gene matches: 16. The CDR3 totals 16 residues. This CDR3 reads CASSGSGTGSFYEQYF. The CDR3 DNA reads TGTGCCAGTAGCGGATCCGGGACAGGGTCTTTTTACGAGCAGTACTTC.

V usage is TRBV14 and J usage is TRBJ1-2; 7 bases map to TRBD1. This CDR3 spans 16 amino acids. Germline loops: CDR1 SGHDN, CDR2 FVKESK. With V trimmed by 1 base and J by 0 bases, 5 bases remained unmatched. CDR3 sequence reads: CASSQGTGLTNYGYTF. The CDR3 DNA follows: TGTGCCAGCAGCCAAGGGACAGGTTTGACTAACTATGGCTACACCTTC.

V is TRBV30 and J is TRBJ1-4; 7 bases agree with TRBD1. The V gene's germline CDR1 is GTSNPN and CDR2 SVGIG (reference sequence). The length of the CDR3 is 15 residues. The junction had 11 bases not matched to a gene; V was cut back by 3 bases and J by 7 bases. CDR3 sequence reads: CAWRRPGQRVEKLFF. CDR3 in DNA: TGTGCCTGGAGACGTCCGGGACAGAGGGTTGAAAAACTGTTTTTT.

The V call is TRBV11-2, the J call TRBJ1-2; no reliable D call. V was shortened by 1 base and J by 6 bases, with 15 bases between the two germline ends. The germline V gene encodes CDR1 SGHAT and CDR2 FQNNGV. CDR3 size: 15 residues. CDR3 residues: CASSLVEDLLNGYTF. The CDR3 DNA is TGTGCCAGCAGCTTAGTGGAGGATCTTCTTAATGGCTACACCTTC.

CDR3 DNA sequence: TGTGCCAGCAGCTTGTTCGGGGGGCTTGGGGAAGCTTTCTTT. Its protein product is CASSLFGGLGEAFF. V usage is TRBV5-8 and J usage is TRBJ1-1, with D possibly TRBD1 on 6 matching bases. From germline, CDR1 is SGHTS and CDR2 YDEGEE. The CDR3 is 14 residues long. Trimming stripped 1 base from V and 8 bases from J, with 15 bases between. The full variable domain, rest sourced from reference TRBV5-8 and TRBJ1-1, is EAGVTQSPTHLIKTRGQQATLRCSPISGHTSVYWYQQALGLGLQFLLWYDEGEERNRGNFPPRFSGRQFPNYSSELNVNALELEDSALYLCASSLFGGLGEAFFGQGTRLTVV.

The chain uses TRBV18 and TRBJ1-2, with 10 bases fitting TRBD1. The CDR3 is 15 amino acids. CDR1 KGHSH and CDR2 LQKENI come from the germline V gene. The J segment lost 6 bases and the V segment lost 3 bases, leaving 7 bases of the junction unmatched. CDR3 amino acids: CASSPTRGQGNGYTF. CDR3 in DNA: TGTGCCAGCTCACCTACAAGGGGACAGGGGAATGGCTACACCTTC.

This rearrangement joins TRBV27 to TRBJ2-7; TRBD2 agrees at 10 bases. The CDR3 has 15 amino acids. Germline loops: CDR1 MNHEY, CDR2 SMNVEV (reference sequence). The V and J ends lost 2 bases and 7 bases, in that order; junction bases with no gene match: 8. The CDR3 coding sequence is TGTGCCAGCAGTTTAGCGCTAGCGGGAGTCTTTGAGCAGTACTTC. Protein product: CASSLALAGVFEQYF.

V gene TRBV4-1 combines with J gene TRBJ2-7; 7 bases agree with TRBD2. The CDR3 runs 14 residues. Germline V gene data show CDR1 as MGHRA and CDR2 as YSYEKL. With 0 bases clipped from V and 6 bases from J, the junction kept 5 bases outside the gene matches. Here the CDR3 reads CASSQDRGVSEQYF. CDR3 DNA sequence: TGCGCCAGCAGCCAAGACCGGGGGGTAAGCGAGCAGTACTTC.